Following are 28 T cell receptor beta chains from one sample sequenced in a study of blood T cell repertoires in COVID-19. TCRdb's copy holds only in-frame clones and misses some; the assay was immunoSEQ multiplex PCR. Found here are roughly 220,000 clones, around 84% of them singletons; the top ten hold roughly 21%. The sample consisted of peripheral blood. These receptors were taken from a man aged 25 to 40 with active or convalescent COVID-19.

This chain connects TRBV7-2 to TRBJ2-3; D may be TRBD1 (5 bases). From germline, CDR1 is SGHTA and CDR2 FQGNSA. CDR3 length equals 15 residues. V gave up 2 bases and J gave up 6 bases, with 15 bases separating them. DNA of the CDR3: TGTGCCAGCAGCTTACACAGGCCTCCCTCCGATACGCAGTATTTT. Its translation: CASSLHRPPSDTQYF.

The chain combines TRBV4-2 with TRBJ1-1; tentatively, D is TRBD1 (6 bases). With 3 bases removed from V and 0 bases from J, the gap between germline ends came to 11 bases. This CDR3 contains 15 residues. Per germline, CDR1 LGHNA and CDR2 YNFKEQ. The CDR3 loop reads CASSHGQTMNTEAFF. CDR3 bases: TGTGCCAGCAGCCACGGACAGACCATGAACACTGAAGCTTTCTTT.

This chain links TRBV6-5 with TRBJ2-5; TRBD2 matches 13 bases. Losses at the gene ends were 10 bases for V and 2 bases for J; bases not matched to a gene: 7. The CDR3 is 15 amino acids. Germline assignment: CDR1 MNHEY and CDR2 SVGAGI. The CDR3 coding sequence is TGTGCCACCTGGACTAGCGGGAGTTGGCAAGAGACCCAGTACTTC. Its protein is CATWTSGSWQETQYF.

The rearrangement uses TRBV3-1 (or the pseudogene TRBV3-2) and TRBJ1-3; TRBD1 might be the D (6 bases). V lost 3 bases and J 0 bases, leaving 15 bases between the germline ends. The germline CDR1 and CDR2 sequences are LGHDT and YNNKEL (reference sequence). The CDR3 runs to 17 residues. CDR3 DNA: TGTGCCAGCAGCCAGTGGTGGGGGCTTAACTCTGGAAACACCATATATTTT. Encoded protein: CASSQWWGLNSGNTIYF.

The V and J genes are TRBV12-1 and TRBJ2-7; no DNA check was done on the table's D call, TRBD2. TRBV12-1 is termed a pseudogene. CDR3 length: 10 amino acids. The CDR3 DNA reads as TGCCGCGGGAGAGCCTGGGAGCAGTACTTC. It yields the protein CRGRAWEQYF.

This chain connects TRBV2 to TRBJ2-1, with D maybe TRBD1 (5 bases). Trimming cost V 1 base and J 1 base, with 5 bases left between them. This CDR3 region has 14 residues. Germline loops: CDR1 SNHLY, CDR2 FYNNEI. The CDR3: CASSEGQSYNEQFF. In DNA, the CDR3 is TGTGCCAGCAGTGAAGGACAGTCCTACAATGAGCAGTTCTTC.

This clone was detected once. J is TRBJ2-1 and V is TRBV13; a possible D gene is TRBD1 (6 bases). Trimming took 5 bases from V and 7 from J, leaving 15 bases between them. Germline assignment: CDR1 PRHDT and CDR2 FYEKMQ (reference sequence). CDR3 length: 14 residues. The CDR3, as DNA: TGTGCCAGCAGCATGTACAGGGTCGCAAATGAGCAGTTCTTC. The encoded protein is CASSMYRVANEQFF.

CDR3 bases: TGCGCCAGCAGCCAGAGAGTCCTAGCGGGAGGATCCTACGAGCAGTACTTC. This gives the protein CASSQRVLAGGSYEQYF. This chain links TRBV4-1 with TRBJ2-7; TRBD2 matches at 11 bases. This CDR3 has 17 residues. V dropped 3 bases and J dropped 1; count of bases not matched to a gene: 8. CDR1 MGHRA and CDR2 YSYEKL come from the germline V gene.

This rearrangement joins TRBV19 to TRBJ1-2; D is possibly TRBD1 (5 bases). CDR3 length equals 12 residues. Per the germline V gene, CDR1 is LNHDA and CDR2 is SQIVND (reference sequence). V was trimmed by 10 bases and J by 5 bases, leaving 14 bases between them. The CDR3 protein is CATEGEPYGYTF. The DNA of the CDR3 is TGTGCCACTGAAGGGGAACCATATGGCTACACCTTC.

The gene calls are TRBV18 and TRBJ1-6, with 8 bases matching TRBD1. V shed 4 bases, J shed 0 bases, and the junction held 2 bases outside the gene matches. CDR1 KGHSH and CDR2 LQKENI come from the germline V gene. CDR3 length equals 16 residues. The chain's CDR3 is CASSQTGDSYNSPLHF. CDR3 DNA sequence: TGTGCCAGCTCACAGACAGGGGACTCCTATAATTCACCCCTCCACTTT.

This clone has just a few counts. CDR3 sequence (DNA): TGTGCCAGCAGCTTAAGCGCTAGCGGAGGCCCCTACGAGCAGTACTTC. This translates into CASSLSASGGPYEQYF. The chain links TRBV11-2 to TRBJ2-7, with 7 positions matching TRBD2. The CDR3 loop spans 16 amino acids. Per germline, CDR1 SGHAT and CDR2 FQNNGV. V lost 2 bases to trimming and J lost 2 bases; unmatched junction nucleotides: 9.

The J gene is TRBJ1-1, the V gene TRBV7-9, with TRBD1 matching over 9 bases. There are 15 residues in the CDR3. CDR1 and CDR2 (germline): SEHNR, FQNEAQ (reference sequence). V lost 5 bases and J lost 1; bases outside the gene matches: 5. CDR3 in DNA: TGTGCCAGCAGCCGTACAGGGGGCCGGAACACTGAAGCTTTCTTT. Protein sequence: CASSRTGGRNTEAFF.

This clone was counted a single time. The genes are TRBV11-2 and TRBJ2-5; 9 positions match TRBD2. In germline, CDR1 is SGHAT, CDR2 FQNNGV. This CDR3 spans 14 amino acids. With V trimmed by 3 bases and J by 4 bases, 3 bases remained unmatched. The CDR3 protein is CASSLLRGGETQYF. The CDR3 region has the DNA TGTGCCAGCAGCTTGTTGCGGGGGGGAGAGACCCAGTACTTC.

This chain links TRBV28 with TRBJ1-1, with a possible D match to TRBD1 (6 bases). The CDR3 is 14 residues long. The V gene lost 6 bases and the J gene lost 5 bases, with 16 bases spanning the gap. Germline V gene lookup returns CDR1 MDHEN and CDR2 SYDVKM. CDR3 region: CASSPGHKFTEAFF. CDR3 coding DNA: TGTGCCAGCAGCCCGGGACACAAGTTTACTGAAGCTTTCTTT.

The chain carries TRBV30 and TRBJ2-1; D is unresolved. This CDR3 has 13 residues. CDR1 GTSNPN and CDR2 SVGIG come from the germline V gene (reference sequence). Trimming took off 2 bases at V and 9 bases at J, with 14 bases between the two ends. This CDR3 reads CAWSPAETGEQFF. Here the CDR3 DNA reads TGTGCCTGGAGTCCCGCAGAAACGGGTGAGCAGTTCTTC.

The chain recombines TRBV13 with TRBJ2-2; no firm D call. CDR3 length: 12 residues. V lost 5 bases, J lost 7 bases, and 8 bases lay in between. Germline values: CDR1 PRHDT, CDR2 FYEKMQ (reference sequence). The CDR3 region has the DNA TGTGCCAGCAGCCACGGAGTCGGGGAGCTGTTTTTT. Protein sequence: CASSHGVGELFF.

The V gene is TRBV20-1, the J gene TRBJ1-5; D gene unclear. V lost 5 bases and J lost 4, with 3 bases in between. The CDR3 consists of 10 residues. Germline V CDR1 and CDR2: DFQATT, SNEGSKA (reference sequence). CDR3 in DNA: TGCAGTGCTCGTAATCAGCCCCAGCATTTT. It codes for CSARNQPQHF.

This sequence joins TRBV4-2 and TRBJ2-3, with 11 bases lining up with TRBD2. CDR1 LGHNA and CDR2 YNFKEQ come from the germline V gene. V dropped 4 bases and J dropped 2; count of bases not matched to a gene: 5. The CDR3 totals 16 residues. The CDR3 protein is CASSLRLAGPTDTQYF. In DNA form, the CDR3 reads TGTGCCAGCAGCCTCCGACTAGCGGGGCCCACAGATACGCAGTATTTT.

The chain joins TRBV4-1 to TRBJ1-1, with 8 bases lining up with TRBD1. J gave up 0 bases and V 5 bases, and 2 bases lay outside the gene matches. Germline CDR1 is MGHRA and CDR2 is YSYEKL. The CDR3 is made up of 14 amino acids. CDR3 region: CASSDRGMNTEAFF. CDR3 sequence (DNA): TGCGCCAGCAGCGACAGGGGTATGAACACTGAAGCTTTCTTT.

The CDR3 sequence is CASSLQGPLHF. For the CDR3, the DNA is TGTGCCAGCAGTTTACAGGGGCCCCTCCACTTT. This rearrangement joins TRBV12-3 or TRBV12-4 to TRBJ1-6; TRBD1 might be the D (6 bases). V lost 2 bases, J lost 13 bases, and 6 bases lay in between. The CDR3 extends over 11 amino acids.

The chain uses TRBV21-1 and TRBJ2-7; whether TRBD2, the table's D call, matches the DNA was not checked. TRBV21-1 is a known pseudogene. This CDR3 contains 13 residues. This CDR3 reads CASSGEVNNEQYF. Here the CDR3 DNA reads TGTGCCAGCAGCGGGGAGGTGAATAACGAGCAGTACTTC.

The V gene is TRBV5-1, the J gene TRBJ2-5, with 7 positions matching TRBD2. Germline values: CDR1 SGHRS, CDR2 YFSETQ. The CDR3 extends over 16 amino acids. V lost 0 bases and J lost 5; bases outside the gene matches: 10. The CDR3 region has the DNA TGCGCCAGCAGCTTGGGTGTTAGCCGGGGGGTGGAGACCCAGTACTTC. Translating it yields CASSLGVSRGVETQYF.

DNA of the CDR3: TGTGCCGGAGAAACGGGGACAGCAAATGAAAAACTGTTTTTT. It specifies CAGETGTANEKLFF. This rearrangement joins TRBV30 to TRBJ1-4, with 7 bases fitting TRBD1. The germline V gene encodes CDR1 GTSNPN and CDR2 SVGIG (reference sequence). The CDR3 is 14 residues long. Trimming cost V 8 bases and J 5 bases; bases outside gene matches: 11.

CDR3 loop: CASSPMTVDTGELFF. CDR3 nucleotides: TGTGCCAGCAGCCCGATGACAGTAGACACCGGGGAGCTGTTTTTT. The chain combines TRBV5-4 with TRBJ2-2; maybe TRBD1 (5 bases). The CDR3 totals 15 residues. Trimming took 4 bases from V and 3 from J, leaving 13 bases between them. Germline CDR1 reads SGHNT; CDR2 reads YYREEE (reference sequence). The full variable domain, in which reference TRBV5-4 and TRBJ2-2 provide the parts outside the CDR3, is ETGVTQSPTHLIKTRGQQVTLRCSSQSGHNTVSWYQQALGQGPQFIFQYYREEENGRGNFPPRFSGLQFPNYSSELNVNALELDDSALYLCASSPMTVDTGELFFGEGSRLTVL.

The chain uses TRBV28 and TRBJ2-1; 7 bases are shared with TRBD2. With 6 bases clipped from V and 7 bases from J, the junction kept 12 bases outside the gene matches. CDR1 is MDHEN and CDR2 is SYDVKM in the germline V gene. CDR3 length equals 15 residues. The CDR3 region is CASSRPAGALNEQFF. DNA for the CDR3: TGTGCCAGCAGCCGCCCTGCGGGAGCGTTGAATGAGCAGTTCTTC.

This clone showed up just once. The chain recombines TRBV7-2 with TRBJ2-5; 7 bases fit TRBD2. This CDR3 spans 15 amino acids. CDR1 is SGHTA, CDR2 FQGNSA, per germline. Trimming took 6 bases from V and 2 from J; bases not matched to a gene: 9. CDR3 amino acids: CASRPPGGGQETQYF. The DNA of the CDR3 is TGTGCCAGCAGACCCCCCGGGGGAGGGCAAGAGACCCAGTACTTC.

The rearrangement links TRBV7-9 to TRBJ2-5; maybe TRBD1 (5 bases). The CDR3 length is 14 residues. CDR1 and CDR2 (germline): SEHNR, FQNEAQ (reference sequence). The V gene lost 2 bases and the J gene lost 3 bases, with 10 bases spanning the gap. The chain's CDR3 is CASSLRVGEETQYF. As DNA, the CDR3 is TGTGCCAGCAGCTTACGGGTAGGGGAAGAGACCCAGTACTTC.

In nucleotides, the CDR3 is TGTGCCAGCAGCGCCGGGGACATGAGGACTAATGAAAAACTGTTTTTT. It is translated as CASSAGDMRTNEKLFF. The chain uses TRBV9 and TRBJ1-4, with D possibly being TRBD1 (6 bases). Looked up from germline, CDR1 is SGDLS and CDR2 is YYNGEE. CDR3 length equals 16 residues. The V gene lost 3 bases and the J gene lost 2 bases, with 14 bases spanning the gap. The full variable domain, with the rest looked up from reference TRBV9 and TRBJ1-4, is DSGVTQTPKHLITATGQRVTLRCSPRSGDLSVYWYQQSLDQGLQFLIQYYNGEERAKGNILERFSAQQFPDLHSELNLSSLELGDSALYFCASSAGDMRTNEKLFFGSGTQLSVL.